This TCR beta chain was captured by sequencing in a study of T cells after yellow fever vaccination. Per germline, CDR1 SGHKS and CDR2 YYEKEE (reference sequence). CDR3 length: 15 amino acids. Trimming took 0 bases from V and 4 from J, leaving 12 bases between them. In making TCR cDNA, 5'RACE template switching added a universal primer site and UMIs to it. One entry per CDR3 protein, called by TCRdb with MiXCR from the 5' RACE reads. The repertoire holds hundreds of thousands of distinct CDR3 sequences, with roughly 20% as singletons. This clonotype was picked up many times. Its antigen is currently unknown. Study conclusions and caveats: Detected again after the booster were most primary-vaccination clones, at nearly 97% CD4 and approximately 87% CD8. Some clonotypes, a small share, were shared between CD4 and CD8 compartments.

V and J are TRBV5-5 and TRBJ2-3; TRBD1 is a possible D gene (5 bases). The specimen was PBMCs, collected before the yellow fever booster vaccination. This sequence originates from a man aged 18 to 30 who received the YFV17D yellow fever vaccine. CDR3 protein: CASSLVSGAADTQYF. CDR3 nucleotides: TGTGCCAGCAGCTTGGTATCTGGGGCTGCAGATACGCAGTATTTT.